Listed here are 20 T cell receptor beta chains from one sample, sequenced in a study of T cells expressing NK-cell markers. TCRdb processed the 5' RACE reads again and assigns one entry to each CDR3 protein, with no DNA. Its listing shows approximately 420,000 distinct CDR3 sequences. What was sequenced was blood T cells: a sorted CD56 or NKG2C T cell subset, CD4+ or CD8+ T cells, or bulk PBMC T cells (not recorded which). The receptor set was obtained from a woman in her 50s in good health.

The chain is built from TRBV29-1 and TRBJ2-1; TCRdb selects TRBD2, and the lack of DNA leaves this call unchecked. The CDR3 has 12 amino acids. From germline, CDR1 is SQVTM and CDR2 ANQGSEA. CDR3 region: CSGASGNNEQFF.

The J gene is TRBJ2-5, the V gene TRBV20-1; TCRdb calls TRBD2, which cannot be checked without DNA. This CDR3 has 17 amino acids. Germline assignment: CDR1 DFQATT and CDR2 SNEGSKA (reference sequence). CDR3: CSATRLAGFGGQETQYF.

This chain connects TRBV7-9 to TRBJ2-4; TCRdb outputs TRBD2, but without DNA this stays unchecked. The germline V gene has CDR1 SEHNR and CDR2 FQNEAQ (reference sequence). The CDR3 covers 16 residues. CDR3 sequence reads: CASSELAGATKNIQYF.

This chain connects TRBV24-1 to TRBJ2-3; the D gene TCRdb calls, TRBD1, cannot be checked with no DNA. The CDR3 is made up of 19 amino acids. Germline values: CDR1 KGHDR, CDR2 SFDVKD. CDR3 sequence: CATSDPGWGSGPSTDTQYF.

CDR3 residues: CASSSSPGPSAYEQYF. The chain joins TRBV5-1 to TRBJ2-7; TCRdb names TRBD2, which stays unverified in the absence of DNA. There are 16 residues in the CDR3. The germline V gene has CDR1 SGHRS and CDR2 YFSETQ.

The V gene is TRBV20-1, the J gene TRBJ1-2; TCRdb's D gene call, TRBD1, goes unchecked for lack of DNA. Germline V gives CDR1 DFQATT, CDR2 SNEGSKA (reference sequence). CDR3 length: 16 amino acids. CDR3: CSAYQGQGRTNYGYTF.

The chain carries TRBV6-5 and TRBJ2-7. This CDR3 is 13 amino acids long. Looked up from germline, CDR1 is MNHEY and CDR2 is SVGAGI. The CDR3 sequence: CASSYSSSYEQYF.

The V call is TRBV7-9, the J call TRBJ1-1; the TCRdb D gene call, TRBD1, has no DNA to confirm it. Germline-derived CDR1 and CDR2 are SEHNR and FQNEAQ (reference sequence). This CDR3 has 14 amino acids. CDR3 in amino acids: CASSAGGMDTEAFF.

The rearrangement links TRBV12-3 or TRBV12-4 to TRBJ2-1. The CDR3 runs 12 residues. CDR3 region: CASSLGEGEQFF.

The V gene is TRBV12-3 or TRBV12-4, the J gene TRBJ2-7. The CDR3 sequence is 13 residues long. The chain's CDR3 is CASQLTGWYEQYF.

The chain uses TRBV7-2 and TRBJ2-2. Germline V gives CDR1 SGHTA, CDR2 FQGNSA. The CDR3 sequence is 14 residues long. The CDR3 loop is CASSSRVQLGELFF.

The chain recombines TRBV19 with TRBJ1-1; the D call of TRBD1 rests on TCRdb alone, since no DNA is present to check it. The length of the CDR3 is 14 residues. Germline CDR1 reads LNHDA; CDR2 reads SQIVND (reference sequence). The CDR3 protein is CASSIIGANTEAFF.

This chain joins TRBV18 and TRBJ2-2; TCRdb's D call, TRBD1, is unchecked because there is no DNA. The germline CDR1 and CDR2 sequences are KGHSH and LQKENI. CDR3 size: 14 residues. CDR3 residues: CANRAGANTGELFF.

This CDR3 is CASSQAGRTYEQYF. This rearrangement joins TRBV3-1 to TRBJ2-7; with no DNA, the TCRdb D assignment of TRBD2 cannot be verified. CDR1 is LGHDT, CDR2 YNNKEL, per germline (reference sequence). CDR3 size: 14 residues.

This sequence joins TRBV11-3 and TRBJ1-4; there is no DNA to check the TCRdb D call of TRBD1. The CDR3 has 15 amino acids. Germline V gives CDR1 SGHNT, CDR2 YENEEA. The CDR3 reads CASSLWTGTNEKLFF.

The chain's CDR3 is CASSESGLGNTIYF. This rearrangement joins TRBV10-2 to TRBJ1-3. The length of the CDR3 is 14 residues. The germline CDR1 and CDR2 sequences are WSHSY and SAAADI.

The gene calls are TRBV4-2 and TRBJ1-1; the D call of TRBD1 rests on TCRdb alone, since no DNA is present to check it. Germline loops: CDR1 LGHNA, CDR2 YNFKEQ. This CDR3 has 13 residues. The CDR3 is CASSQDRDSEAFF.

The V and J genes are TRBV12-3 or TRBV12-4 and TRBJ2-1; TCRdb's assignment of TRBD2 cannot be checked, as there is no DNA. The length of the CDR3 is 13 residues. The CDR3 loop reads CASSLRGAAEQFF.

The chain joins TRBV6-2 or TRBV6-3 to TRBJ2-1; without DNA, the TCRdb call of TRBD2 cannot be checked. The CDR3 runs to 15 residues. Germline assignment: CDR1 MNHEY and CDR2 SVGEGT. CDR3 sequence: CASINSGRAGNEQFF.

The CDR3 loop is CASSSGDRIDEQFF. The chain uses TRBV7-9 and TRBJ2-1; TCRdb names TRBD1, which stays unverified in the absence of DNA. The CDR3 runs to 14 residues. CDR1 SEHNR and CDR2 FQNEAQ come from the germline V gene (reference sequence).